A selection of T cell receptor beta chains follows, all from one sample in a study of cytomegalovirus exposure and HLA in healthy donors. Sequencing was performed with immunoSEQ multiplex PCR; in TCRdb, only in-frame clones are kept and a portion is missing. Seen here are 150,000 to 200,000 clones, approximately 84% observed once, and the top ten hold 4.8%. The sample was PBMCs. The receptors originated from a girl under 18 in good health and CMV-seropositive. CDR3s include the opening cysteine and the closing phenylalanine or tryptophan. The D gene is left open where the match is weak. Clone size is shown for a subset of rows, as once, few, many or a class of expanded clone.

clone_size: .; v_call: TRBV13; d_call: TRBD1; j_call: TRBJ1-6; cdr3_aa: CASSPYRGRDGLRTLHF; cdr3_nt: TGTGCCAGCAGCCCGTACAGGGGCCGAGATGGGTTAAGGACCCTCCACTTT
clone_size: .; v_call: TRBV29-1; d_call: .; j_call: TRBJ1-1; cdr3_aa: CSVEDKQVGMNTEAFF; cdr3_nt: TGCAGCGTTGAAGATAAGCAGGTTGGTATGAACACTGAAGCTTTCTTT
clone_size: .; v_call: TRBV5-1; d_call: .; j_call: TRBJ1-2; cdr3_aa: CASSLGEGGNYGYTF; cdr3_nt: TGCGCCAGCAGCTTGGGCGAGGGAGGAAACTATGGCTACACCTTC
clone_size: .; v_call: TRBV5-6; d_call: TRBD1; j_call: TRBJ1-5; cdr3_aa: CASSPGQGNQPQHF; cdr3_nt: TGTGCCAGCAGTCCGGGACAGGGGAATCAGCCCCAGCATTTT
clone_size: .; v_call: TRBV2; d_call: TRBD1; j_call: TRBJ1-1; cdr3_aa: CASRRDRGGPEAFF; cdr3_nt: TGTGCCAGCAGGAGGGACAGGGGTGGGCCTGAAGCTTTCTTT
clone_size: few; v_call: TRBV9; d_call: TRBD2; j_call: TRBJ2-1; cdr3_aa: CASSAGTSGANEQFF; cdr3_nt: TGTGCCAGCAGCGCAGGGACTAGCGGGGCCAATGAGCAGTTCTTC
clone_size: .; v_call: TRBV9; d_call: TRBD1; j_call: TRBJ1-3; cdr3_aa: CASSVLDRISGNTIYF; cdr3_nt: TGTGCCAGCAGCGTATTGGACAGGATCTCTGGAAACACCATATATTTT
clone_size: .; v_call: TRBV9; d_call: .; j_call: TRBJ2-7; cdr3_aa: CASSPRDWTYEQYF; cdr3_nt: TGTGCCAGCAGCCCCCGGGACTGGACTTACGAGCAGTACTTC
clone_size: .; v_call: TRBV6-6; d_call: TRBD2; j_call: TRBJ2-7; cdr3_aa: CASSYSGGSSYEQYF; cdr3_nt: TGTGCCAGCAGTTACAGCGGGGGGAGCTCCTACGAGCAGTACTTC
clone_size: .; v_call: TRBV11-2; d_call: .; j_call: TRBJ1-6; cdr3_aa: CASSSQGSSYNSPLHF; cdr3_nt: TGTGCCAGCAGCTCTCAGGGGAGCTCCTATAATTCACCCCTCCACTTT
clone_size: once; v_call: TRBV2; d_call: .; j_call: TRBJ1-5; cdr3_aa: CAGRAGVDQPQHF; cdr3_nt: TGTGCCGGAAGAGCAGGGGTGGATCAGCCCCAGCATTTT
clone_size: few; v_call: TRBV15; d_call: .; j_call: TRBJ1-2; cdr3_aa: CATSSTGWANYGYTF; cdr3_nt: TGTGCCACCAGCAGCACAGGGTGGGCTAACTATGGCTACACCTTC
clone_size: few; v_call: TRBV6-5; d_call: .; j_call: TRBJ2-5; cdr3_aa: CASSYGRARGFSTQYF; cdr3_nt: TGTGCCAGCAGTTACGGGCGGGCTAGGGGGTTCTCGACCCAGTACTTC
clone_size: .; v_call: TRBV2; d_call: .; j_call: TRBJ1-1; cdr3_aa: CASSEARGITEAFF; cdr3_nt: TGTGCCAGCAGTGAAGCCAGGGGCATCACTGAAGCTTTCTTT
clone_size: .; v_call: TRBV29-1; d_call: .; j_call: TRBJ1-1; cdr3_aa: CSVARPSGDTEAFF; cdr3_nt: TGCAGCGTTGCCCGACCCTCAGGGGACACTGAAGCTTTCTTT
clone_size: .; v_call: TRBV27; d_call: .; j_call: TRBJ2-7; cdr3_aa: CASSLSPSLYEQYF; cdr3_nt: TGTGCCAGCAGTTTATCCCCTAGCCTTTACGAGCAGTACTTC
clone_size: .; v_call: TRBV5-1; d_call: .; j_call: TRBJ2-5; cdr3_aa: CASSSPSQGQETQYF; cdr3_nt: TGCGCCAGCAGCTCCCCATCTCAGGGGCAAGAGACCCAGTACTTC
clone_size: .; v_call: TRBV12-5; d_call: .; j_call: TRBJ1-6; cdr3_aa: CASGAGGLNSPLHF; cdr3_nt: TGTGCTAGTGGTGCCGGGGGGTTGAATTCACCCCTCCACTTT
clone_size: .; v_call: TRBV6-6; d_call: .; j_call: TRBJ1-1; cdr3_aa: CASSYGGTEAFF; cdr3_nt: TGTGCCAGCAGTTACGGAGGTACTGAAGCTTTCTTT
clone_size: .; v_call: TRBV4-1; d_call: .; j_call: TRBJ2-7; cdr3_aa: CASSQVLGTTPYEQYF; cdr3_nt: TGCGCCAGCAGCCAAGTTTTAGGGACAACACCCTACGAGCAGTACTTC
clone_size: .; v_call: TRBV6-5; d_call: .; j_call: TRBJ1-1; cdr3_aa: CASSSAYGDKATEAFF; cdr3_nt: TGTGCCAGCAGTTCTGCCTACGGGGACAAAGCGACTGAAGCTTTCTTT
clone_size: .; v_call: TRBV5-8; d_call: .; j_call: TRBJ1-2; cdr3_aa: CASSHGTYSNYGYTF; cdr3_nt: TGTGCCAGCAGCCACGGGACTTATTCTAACTATGGCTACACCTTC
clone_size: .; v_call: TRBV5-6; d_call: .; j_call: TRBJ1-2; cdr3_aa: CASSLTTGNGYTF; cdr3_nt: TGTGCCAGCAGCTTGACGACGGGAAATGGCTACACCTTC
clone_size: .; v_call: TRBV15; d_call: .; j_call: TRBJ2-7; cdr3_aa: CATSAVGMNYEQYF; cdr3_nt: TGTGCCACCAGCGCGGTAGGCATGAACTACGAGCAGTACTTC
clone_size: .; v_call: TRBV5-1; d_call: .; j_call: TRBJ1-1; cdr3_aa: CASSVTGLNTEAFF; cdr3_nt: TGCGCCAGCAGCGTTACAGGGTTGAACACTGAAGCTTTCTTT